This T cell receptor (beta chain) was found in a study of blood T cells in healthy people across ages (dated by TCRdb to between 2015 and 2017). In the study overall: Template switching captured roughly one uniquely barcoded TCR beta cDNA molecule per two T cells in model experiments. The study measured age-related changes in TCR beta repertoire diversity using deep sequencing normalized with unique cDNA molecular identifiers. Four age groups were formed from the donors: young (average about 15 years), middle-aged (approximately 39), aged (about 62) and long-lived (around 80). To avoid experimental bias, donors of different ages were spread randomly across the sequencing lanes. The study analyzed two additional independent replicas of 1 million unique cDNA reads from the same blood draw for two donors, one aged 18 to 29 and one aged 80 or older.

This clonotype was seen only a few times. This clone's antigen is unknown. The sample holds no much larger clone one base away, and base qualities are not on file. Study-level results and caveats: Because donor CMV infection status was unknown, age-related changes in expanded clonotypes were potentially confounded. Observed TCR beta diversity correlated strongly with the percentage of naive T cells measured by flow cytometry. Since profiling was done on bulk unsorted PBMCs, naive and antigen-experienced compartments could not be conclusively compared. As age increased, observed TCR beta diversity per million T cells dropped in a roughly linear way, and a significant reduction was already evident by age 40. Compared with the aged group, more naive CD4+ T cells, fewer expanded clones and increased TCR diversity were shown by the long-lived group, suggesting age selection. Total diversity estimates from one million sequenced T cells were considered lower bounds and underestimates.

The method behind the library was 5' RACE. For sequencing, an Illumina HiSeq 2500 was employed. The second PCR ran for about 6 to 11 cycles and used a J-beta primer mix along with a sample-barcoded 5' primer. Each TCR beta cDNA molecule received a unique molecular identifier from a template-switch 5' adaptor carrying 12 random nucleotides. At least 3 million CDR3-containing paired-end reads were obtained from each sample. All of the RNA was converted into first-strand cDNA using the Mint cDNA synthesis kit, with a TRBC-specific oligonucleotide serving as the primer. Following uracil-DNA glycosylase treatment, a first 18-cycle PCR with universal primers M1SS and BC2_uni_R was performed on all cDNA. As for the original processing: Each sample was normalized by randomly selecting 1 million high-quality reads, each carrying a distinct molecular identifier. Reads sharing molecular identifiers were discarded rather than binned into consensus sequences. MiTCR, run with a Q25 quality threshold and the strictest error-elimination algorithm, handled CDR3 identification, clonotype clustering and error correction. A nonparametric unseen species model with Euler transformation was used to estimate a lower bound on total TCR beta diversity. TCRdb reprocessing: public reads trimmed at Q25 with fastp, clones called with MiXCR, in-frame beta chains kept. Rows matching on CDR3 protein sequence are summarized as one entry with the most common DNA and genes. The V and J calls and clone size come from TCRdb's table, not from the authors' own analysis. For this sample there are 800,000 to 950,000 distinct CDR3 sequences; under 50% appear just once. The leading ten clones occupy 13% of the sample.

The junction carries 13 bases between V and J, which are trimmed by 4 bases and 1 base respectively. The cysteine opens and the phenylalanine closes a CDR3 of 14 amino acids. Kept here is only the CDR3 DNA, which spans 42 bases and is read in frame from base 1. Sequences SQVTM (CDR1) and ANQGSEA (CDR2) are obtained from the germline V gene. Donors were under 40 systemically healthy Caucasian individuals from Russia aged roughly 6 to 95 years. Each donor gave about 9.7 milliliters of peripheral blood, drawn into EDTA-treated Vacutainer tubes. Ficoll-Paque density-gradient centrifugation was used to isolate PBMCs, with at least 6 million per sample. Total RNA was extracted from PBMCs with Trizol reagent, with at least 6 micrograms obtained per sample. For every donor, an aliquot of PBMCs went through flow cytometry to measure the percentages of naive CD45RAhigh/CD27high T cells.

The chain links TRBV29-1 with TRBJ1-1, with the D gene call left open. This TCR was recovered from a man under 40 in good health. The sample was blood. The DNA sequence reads TGCAGCGTTGCGAGGGTAATCGAGAACACTGAAGCTTTCTTT. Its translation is CSVARVIENTEAFF.